This TCR beta chain comes out of a study of identical twins. This clonotype was counted between two and nine times. MiXCR, run by TCRdb on the 5' RACE reads, gives a single entry per CDR3 protein. The sample has roughly 770,000 distinct CDR3 sequences, 15% to 20% seen once; the top ten hold approximately 14%. The CDR3 has 13 residues. After removal of 3 bases from V and 8 bases from J, the junction contained 5 bases not matched to a gene. In addition, the sample was reused for a study of T cells expressing NK-cell markers. That paper notes: Among eight sequenced donors, seven carried HCMV seropositivity while one was seronegative.

The chain joins TRBV12-3 or TRBV12-4 to TRBJ1-2; 8 bases map to TRBD1. This clonotype was sampled from a woman between 18 and 29 years old in good health. Input material: PBMCs. The CDR3 DNA follows: TGTGCCAGCAGTTTGGTACAGGGGGGAGGCTACACCTTC. Translation gives CASSLVQGGGYTF.